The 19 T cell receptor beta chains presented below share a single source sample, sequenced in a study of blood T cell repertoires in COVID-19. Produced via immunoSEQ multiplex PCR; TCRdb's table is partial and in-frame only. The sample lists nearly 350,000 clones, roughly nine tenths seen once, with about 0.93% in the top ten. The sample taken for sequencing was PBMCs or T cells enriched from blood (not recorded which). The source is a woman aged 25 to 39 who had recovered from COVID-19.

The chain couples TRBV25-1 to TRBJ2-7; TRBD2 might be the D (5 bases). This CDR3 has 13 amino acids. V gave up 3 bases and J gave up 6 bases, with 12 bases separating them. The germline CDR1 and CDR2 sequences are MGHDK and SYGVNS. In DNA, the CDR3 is TGTGCCAGCAGTGAGCCAGCGGTCGGCGAGCAGTACTTC. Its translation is CASSEPAVGEQYF.

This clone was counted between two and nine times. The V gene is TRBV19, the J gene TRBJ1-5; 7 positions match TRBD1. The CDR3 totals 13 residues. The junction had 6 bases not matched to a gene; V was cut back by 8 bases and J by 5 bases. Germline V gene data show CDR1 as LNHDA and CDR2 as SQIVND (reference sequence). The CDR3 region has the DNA TGTGCCAGTCAACCCCAGGGGGATCAGCCCCAGCATTTT. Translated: CASQPQGDQPQHF. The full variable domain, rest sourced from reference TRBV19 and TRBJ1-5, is DGGITQSPKYLFRKEGQNVTLSCEQNLNHDAMYWYRQDPGQGLRLIYYSQIVNDFQKGDIAEGYSVSREKKESFPLTVTSAQKNPTAFYLCASQPQGDQPQHFGDGTRLSIL.

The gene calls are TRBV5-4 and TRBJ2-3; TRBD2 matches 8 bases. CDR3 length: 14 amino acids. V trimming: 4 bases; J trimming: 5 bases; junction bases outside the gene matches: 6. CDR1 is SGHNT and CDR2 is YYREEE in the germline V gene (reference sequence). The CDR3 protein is CASSPGLEKDTQYF. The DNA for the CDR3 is TGTGCCAGCAGCCCGGGACTAGAGAAAGATACGCAGTATTTT.

CDR3: CASRTGDRTEAFF. The CDR3 DNA follows: TGTGCCAGCAGGACAGGGGATCGGACTGAAGCTTTCTTT. J is TRBJ1-1 and V is TRBV7-2, with 8 bases aligning to TRBD1. J was trimmed by 5 bases and V by 6 bases; bases with no gene match: 5. Germline V lookup: CDR1 SGHTA, CDR2 FQGNSA. CDR3 size: 13 residues.

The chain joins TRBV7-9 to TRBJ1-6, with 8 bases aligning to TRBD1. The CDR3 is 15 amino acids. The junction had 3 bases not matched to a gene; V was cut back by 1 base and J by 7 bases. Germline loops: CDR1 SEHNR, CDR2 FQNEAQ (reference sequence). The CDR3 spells CASSLGQGRNSPLHF. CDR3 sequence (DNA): TGTGCCAGCAGCTTAGGACAGGGGAGAAATTCACCCCTCCACTTT.

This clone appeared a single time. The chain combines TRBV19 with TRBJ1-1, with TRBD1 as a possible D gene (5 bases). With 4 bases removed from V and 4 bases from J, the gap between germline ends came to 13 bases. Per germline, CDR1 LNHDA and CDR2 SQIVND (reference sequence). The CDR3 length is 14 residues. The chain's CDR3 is CASSRGEVSTEAFF. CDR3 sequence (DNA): TGTGCCAGTAGTAGAGGGGAGGTGAGCACTGAAGCTTTCTTT.

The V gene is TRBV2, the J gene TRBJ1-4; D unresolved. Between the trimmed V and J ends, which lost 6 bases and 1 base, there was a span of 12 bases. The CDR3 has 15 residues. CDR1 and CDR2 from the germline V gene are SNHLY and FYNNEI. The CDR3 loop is CASSVQSGTNEKLFF. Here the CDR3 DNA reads TGTGCCAGCAGCGTCCAGTCAGGAACTAATGAAAAACTGTTTTTT.

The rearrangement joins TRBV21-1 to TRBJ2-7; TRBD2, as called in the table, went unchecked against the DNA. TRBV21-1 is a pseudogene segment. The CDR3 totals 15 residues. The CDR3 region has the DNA TGTGCCAGCAGCAAACAAAGCGCTTGCCACTACGAGCAGTACTTC. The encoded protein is CASSKQSACHYEQYF.

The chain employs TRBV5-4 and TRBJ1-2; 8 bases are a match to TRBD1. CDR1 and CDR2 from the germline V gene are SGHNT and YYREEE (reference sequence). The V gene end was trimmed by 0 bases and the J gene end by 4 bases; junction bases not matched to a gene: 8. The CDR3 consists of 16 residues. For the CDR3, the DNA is TGTGCCAGCAGCTTGGACCTCGTCAGGGGGCTCTATGGCTACACCTTC. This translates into CASSLDLVRGLYGYTF.

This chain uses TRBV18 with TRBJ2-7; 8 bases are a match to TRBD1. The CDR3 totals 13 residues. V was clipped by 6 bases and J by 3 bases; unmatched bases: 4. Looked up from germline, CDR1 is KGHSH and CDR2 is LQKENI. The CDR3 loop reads CASSQTGDYEQYF. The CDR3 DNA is TGTGCCAGCTCGCAGACAGGGGACTACGAGCAGTACTTC. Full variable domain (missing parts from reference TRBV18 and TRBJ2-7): NAGVMQNPRHLVRRRGQEARLRCSPMKGHSHVYWYRQLPEEGLKFMVYLQKENIIDESGMPKERFSAEFPKEGPSILRIQQVVRGDSAAYFCASSQTGDYEQYFGPGTRLTVT.

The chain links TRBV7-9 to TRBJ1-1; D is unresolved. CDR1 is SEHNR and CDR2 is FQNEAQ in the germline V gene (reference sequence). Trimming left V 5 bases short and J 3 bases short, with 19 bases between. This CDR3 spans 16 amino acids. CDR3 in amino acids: CASSPRRVASDTEAFF. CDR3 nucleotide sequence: TGTGCCAGCAGCCCCCGGAGAGTGGCGTCGGACACTGAAGCTTTCTTT.

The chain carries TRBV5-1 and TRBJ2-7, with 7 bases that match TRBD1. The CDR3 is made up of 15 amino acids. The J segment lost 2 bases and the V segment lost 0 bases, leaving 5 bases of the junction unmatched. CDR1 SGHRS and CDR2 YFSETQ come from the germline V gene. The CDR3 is CASSLVETGPYEQYF. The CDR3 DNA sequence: TGCGCCAGCAGCTTGGTAGAGACAGGGCCCTACGAGCAGTACTTC.

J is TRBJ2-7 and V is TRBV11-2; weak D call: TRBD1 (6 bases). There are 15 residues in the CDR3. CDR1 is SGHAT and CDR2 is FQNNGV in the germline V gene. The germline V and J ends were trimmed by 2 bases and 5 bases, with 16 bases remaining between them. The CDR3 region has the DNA TGTGCCAGCAGCTTAAACGGCAGGGGTTCCCACGAGCAGTACTTC. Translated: CASSLNGRGSHEQYF.

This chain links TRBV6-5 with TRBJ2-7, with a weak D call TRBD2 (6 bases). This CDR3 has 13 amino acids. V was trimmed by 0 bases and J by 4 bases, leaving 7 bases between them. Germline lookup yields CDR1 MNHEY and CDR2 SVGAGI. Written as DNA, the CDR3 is TGTGCCAGCAGTTACTCGGAGGGGTACGAGCAGTACTTC. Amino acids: CASSYSEGYEQYF.

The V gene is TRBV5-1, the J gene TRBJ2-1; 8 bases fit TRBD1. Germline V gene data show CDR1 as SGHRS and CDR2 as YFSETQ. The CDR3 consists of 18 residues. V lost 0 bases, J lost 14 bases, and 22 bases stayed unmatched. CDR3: CASSLVAAVSAEDRVKFF. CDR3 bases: TGCGCCAGCAGCTTGGTAGCTGCGGTGTCGGCTGAGGACAGGGTTAAGTTCTTC. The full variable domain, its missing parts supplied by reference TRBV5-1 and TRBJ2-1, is KAGVTQTPRYLIKTRGQQVTLSCSPISGHRSVSWYQQTPGQGLQFLFEYFSETQRNKGNFPGRFSGRQFSNSRSEMNVSTLELGDSALYLCASSLVAAVSAEDRVKFFGPGTRLTVL.

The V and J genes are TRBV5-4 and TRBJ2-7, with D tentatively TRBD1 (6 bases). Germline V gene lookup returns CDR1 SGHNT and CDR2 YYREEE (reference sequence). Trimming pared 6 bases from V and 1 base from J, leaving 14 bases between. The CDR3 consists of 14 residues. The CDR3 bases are TGTGCCAGCACCCGTTCCCAGGGGTCCTACGAGCAGTACTTC. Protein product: CASTRSQGSYEQYF. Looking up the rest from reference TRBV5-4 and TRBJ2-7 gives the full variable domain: ETGVTQSPTHLIKTRGQQVTLRCSSQSGHNTVSWYQQALGQGPQFIFQYYREEENGRGNFPPRFSGLQFPNYSSELNVNALELDDSALYLCASTRSQGSYEQYFGPGTRLTVT.

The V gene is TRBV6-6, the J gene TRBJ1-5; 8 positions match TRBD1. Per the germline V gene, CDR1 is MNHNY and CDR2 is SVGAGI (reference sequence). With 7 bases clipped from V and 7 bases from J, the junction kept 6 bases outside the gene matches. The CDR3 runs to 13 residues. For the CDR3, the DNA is TGTGCCAGCACCACGACAGGGGCGCAGCCCCAGCATTTT. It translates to CASTTTGAQPQHF.

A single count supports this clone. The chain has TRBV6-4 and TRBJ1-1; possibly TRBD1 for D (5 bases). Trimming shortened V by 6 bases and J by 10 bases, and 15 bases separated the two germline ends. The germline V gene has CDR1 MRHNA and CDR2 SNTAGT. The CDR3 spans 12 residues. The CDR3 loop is CASRNPSGGAFF. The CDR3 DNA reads TGTGCCAGCAGGAACCCCTCCGGGGGAGCTTTCTTT.

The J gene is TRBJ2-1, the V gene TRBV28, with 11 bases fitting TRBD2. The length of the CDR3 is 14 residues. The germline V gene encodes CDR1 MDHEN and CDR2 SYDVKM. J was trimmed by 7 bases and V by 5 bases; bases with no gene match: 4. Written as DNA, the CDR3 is TGTGCCAGCAGTCTACTAGCGGGGGTTAATGAGCAGTTCTTC. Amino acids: CASSLLAGVNEQFF.